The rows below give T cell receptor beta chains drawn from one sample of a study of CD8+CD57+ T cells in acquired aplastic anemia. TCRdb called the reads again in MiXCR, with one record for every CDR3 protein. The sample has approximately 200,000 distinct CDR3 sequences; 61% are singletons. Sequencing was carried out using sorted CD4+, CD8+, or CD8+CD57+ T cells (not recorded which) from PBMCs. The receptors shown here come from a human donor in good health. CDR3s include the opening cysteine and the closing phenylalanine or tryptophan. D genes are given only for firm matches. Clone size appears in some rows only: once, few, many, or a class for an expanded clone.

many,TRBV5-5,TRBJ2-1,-,CASTSEGGRNEQFF,TGTGCCAGCACCTCTGAAGGGGGGAGGAATGAGCAGTTCTTC
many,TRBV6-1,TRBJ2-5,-,CASSEWTATGETQYF,TGTGCCAGCAGTGAATGGACCGCAACGGGGGAGACCCAGTACTTC
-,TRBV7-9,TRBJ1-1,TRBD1,CASSLGDRVYTEAFF,TGTGCCAGCAGCTTAGGGGACAGGGTATACACTGAAGCTTTCTTT
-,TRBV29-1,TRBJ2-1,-,CSVWGGDEQFF,TGCAGCGTTTGGGGAGGCGATGAGCAGTTCTTC
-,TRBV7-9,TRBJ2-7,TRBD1,CASSLGQGDEQYF,TGTGCCAGCAGCTTAGGACAGGGAGACGAGCAGTACTTC
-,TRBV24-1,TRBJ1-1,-,CATSDSIQDMNTEAFF,TGTGCCACCAGTGATTCAATACAGGACATGAACACTGAAGCTTTCTTT
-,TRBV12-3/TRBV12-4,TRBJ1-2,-,CASSFPLLSTVNYGYTF,TGTGCCAGCAGTTTCCCCCTCCTCTCGACAGTGAACTATGGCTACACCTTC
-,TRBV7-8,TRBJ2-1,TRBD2,CASSPGLAGVSIGSYNEQFF,TGTGCCAGCAGCCCAGGGCTAGCGGGGGTTAGTATAGGATCCTACAATGAGCAGTTCTTC
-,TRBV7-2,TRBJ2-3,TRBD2,CASSLRGLAGGGGTDTQYF,TGTGCCAGCAGCTTAAGGGGACTAGCGGGGGGGGGAGGGACAGATACGCAGTATTTT
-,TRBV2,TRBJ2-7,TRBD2,CASKGTSGLFGQYF,TGTGCCAGCAAGGGGACTAGCGGGCTTTTTGGGCAGTACTTC
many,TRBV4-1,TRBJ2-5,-,CASSQGSGPLTQETQYF,TGCGCCAGCAGCCAAGGTTCAGGCCCTCTAACCCAAGAGACCCAGTACTTC
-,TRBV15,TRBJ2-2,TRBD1,CATSSSGTGLGELFF,TGTGCCACCAGCAGCTCCGGGACAGGGCTCGGGGAGCTGTTTTTT
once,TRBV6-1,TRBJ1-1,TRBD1,CASRQTGAFF,TGTGCCAGCAGGCAGACAGGGGCTTTCTTT
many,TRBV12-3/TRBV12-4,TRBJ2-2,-,CASSFKRGGAMNTGELFF,TGTGCCAGCAGTTTCAAACGCGGTGGGGCAATGAACACCGGGGAGCTGTTTTTT
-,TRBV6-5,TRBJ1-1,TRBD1,CASSLSGQGNTEAFF,TGTGCCAGCAGCTTGAGTGGACAGGGGAACACTGAAGCTTTCTTT
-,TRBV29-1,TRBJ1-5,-,CSVELGSNQPQHF,TGCAGCGTTGAATTAGGGAGCAATCAGCCCCAGCATTTT
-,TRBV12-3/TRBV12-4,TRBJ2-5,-,CASKATGETQYF,TGTGCCAGCAAGGCAACGGGGGAGACCCAGTACTTC
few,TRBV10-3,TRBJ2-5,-,CAISERDKTQYF,TGTGCCATCAGTGAGAGAGATAAGACCCAGTACTTC
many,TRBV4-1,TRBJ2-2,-,CASSQDATGELFF,TGCGCCAGCAGCCAAGATGCCACCGGGGAGCTGTTTTTT
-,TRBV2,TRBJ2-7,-,CASSPLNEQYF,TGTGCCAGCAGTCCACTAAACGAGCAGTACTTC
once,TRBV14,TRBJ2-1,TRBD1,CASSPIQPTQGNEQFF,TGTGCCAGCAGCCCCATTCAGCCAACACAGGGGAATGAGCAGTTCTTC
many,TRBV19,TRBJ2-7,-,CASSIGTYYEQYF,TGTGCCAGTAGTATCGGGACTTACTACGAGCAGTACTTC
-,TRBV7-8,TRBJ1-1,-,CASSFSVTEAFF,TGTGCCAGCAGCTTCAGCGTCACTGAAGCTTTCTTT
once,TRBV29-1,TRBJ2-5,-,CSVWDLQETQYF,TGCAGCGTTTGGGACTTGCAAGAGACCCAGTACTTC
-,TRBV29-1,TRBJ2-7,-,CSVEGPLSARPSYEQYF,TGCAGCGTTGAAGGTCCCCTGTCGGCACGGCCTTCCTACGAGCAGTACTTC
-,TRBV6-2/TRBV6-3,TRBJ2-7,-,CASSRLMDSTYEQYF,TGTGCCAGCAGTCGACTCATGGACAGTACCTACGAGCAGTACTTC
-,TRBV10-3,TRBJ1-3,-,CAVNLEGRNTIYF,TGTGCCGTCAATCTAGAGGGGAGAAACACCATATATTTT
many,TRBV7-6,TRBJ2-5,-,CASSPMVQETQYF,TGTGCCAGCAGCCCTATGGTTCAAGAGACCCAGTACTTC
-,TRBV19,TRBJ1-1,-,CASSTGVGEAFF,TGTGCCAGTAGTACAGGGGTTGGTGAAGCTTTCTTT
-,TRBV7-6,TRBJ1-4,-,CASSLQAGSREKLFF,TGTGCCAGCAGCTTACAAGCCGGGTCACGGGAAAAACTGTTTTTT
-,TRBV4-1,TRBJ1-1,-,CASSQDRQTF,TGCGCCAGCAGCCAAGACCGACAGACCTTT
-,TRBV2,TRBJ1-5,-,CASSNQGTNQPQHF,TGTGCCAGCAGCAACCAGGGGACCAATCAGCCCCAGCATTTT
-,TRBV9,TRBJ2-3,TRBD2,CASSVWTSVSDTQYF,TGTGCCAGCAGCGTATGGACTAGCGTTTCGGATACGCAGTATTTT
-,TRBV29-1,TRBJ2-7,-,CSVANPLREQYF,TGCAGCGTAGCCAACCCCCTTCGGGAGCAGTACTTC
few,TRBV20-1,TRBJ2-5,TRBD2,CSASTSGGRETQYF,TGCAGTGCATCGACTAGCGGGGGGAGAGAGACCCAGTACTTC
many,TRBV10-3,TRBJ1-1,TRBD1,CAIRDGTGGENTEAFF,TGTGCCATCAGGGATGGGACAGGGGGCGAAAACACTGAAGCTTTCTTT
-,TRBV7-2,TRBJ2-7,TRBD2,CASSPTSGSAYEQYF,TGTGCCAGCAGCCCGACTAGCGGGAGTGCCTACGAGCAGTACTTC
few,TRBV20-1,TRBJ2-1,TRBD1,CSPWDRNYNEQFF,TGCAGTCCTTGGGACAGGAATTACAATGAGCAGTTCTTC
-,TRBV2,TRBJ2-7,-,CASSVGSGDTYEQYF,TGTGCCAGCAGCGTAGGAAGCGGGGACACCTACGAGCAGTACTTC
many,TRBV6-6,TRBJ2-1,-,CASSQGNYNEQFF,TGTGCCAGCAGCCAGGGAAACTACAATGAGCAGTTCTTC
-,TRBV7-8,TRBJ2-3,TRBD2,CASSFRTSGSLTEADTQYF,TGTGCCAGCAGCTTTCGGACTAGCGGGAGCCTAACTGAGGCAGATACGCAGTATTTT
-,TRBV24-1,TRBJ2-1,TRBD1,CATSDSKDRAHEQFF,TGTGCCACCAGTGATTCTAAGGACAGGGCCCATGAGCAGTTCTTC
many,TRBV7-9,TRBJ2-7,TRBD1,CASSVQGSHNYEQYF,TGTGCCAGCAGCGTACAGGGGAGCCACAACTACGAGCAGTACTTC
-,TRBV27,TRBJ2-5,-,CASSSFQETQYF,TGTGCCAGCAGTTCCTTCCAAGAGACCCAGTACTTC
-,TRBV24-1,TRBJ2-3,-,CATRTDGTTDTQYF,TGTGCCACCAGGACGGACGGCACCACAGATACGCAGTATTTT
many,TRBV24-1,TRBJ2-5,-,CATSDLRETQYF,TGTGCCACCAGTGATTTGAGAGAGACCCAGTACTTC